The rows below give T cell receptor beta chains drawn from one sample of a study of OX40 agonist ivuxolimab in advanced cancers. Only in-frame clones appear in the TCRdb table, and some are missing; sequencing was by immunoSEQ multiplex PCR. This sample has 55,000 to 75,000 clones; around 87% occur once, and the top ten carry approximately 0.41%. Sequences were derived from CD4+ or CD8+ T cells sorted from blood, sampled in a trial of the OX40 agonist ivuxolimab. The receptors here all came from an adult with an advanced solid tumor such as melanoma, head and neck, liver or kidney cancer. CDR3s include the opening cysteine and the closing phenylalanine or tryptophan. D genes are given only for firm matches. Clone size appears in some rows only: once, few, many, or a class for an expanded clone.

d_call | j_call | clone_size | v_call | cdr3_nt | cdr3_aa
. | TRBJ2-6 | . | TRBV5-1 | TGCGCCAGCAGCTCCGCAGGCTCTGGGGCCAACGTCCTGACTTTC | CASSSAGSGANVLTF
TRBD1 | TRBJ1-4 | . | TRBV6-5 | TGTGCCAGCAGTCAACGCAGGGGGCGTGATGAAAAACTGTTTTTT | CASSQRRGRDEKLFF
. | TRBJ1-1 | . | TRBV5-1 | TGCGCCAGTTCCCGGGGGGGGACCACTGAAGCTTTCTTT | CASSRGGTTEAFF
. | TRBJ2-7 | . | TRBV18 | TGTGCCAGCTCACCACAGGCCCAGGGGAACGAGCAGTACTTC | CASSPQAQGNEQYF
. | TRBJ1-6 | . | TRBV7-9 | TGTGCCAGCAGCCCAGGTCTGGGGGTGAGCTCCTATAATTCACCCCTCCACTTT | CASSPGLGVSSYNSPLHF
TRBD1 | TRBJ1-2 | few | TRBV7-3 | TGTGCCAGCAGCTCGGACCCACAGGGGGATGGCTACACCTTC | CASSSDPQGDGYTF
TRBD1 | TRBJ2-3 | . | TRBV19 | TGTGCCAGTAGTGCGGACAGGGAAACTTACCCTTATACGCAGTATTTT | CASSADRETYPYTQYF
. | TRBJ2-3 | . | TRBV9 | TGTGCCAGCAGCACCCGTGGGGGAATCACAGATACGCAGTATTTT | CASSTRGGITDTQYF
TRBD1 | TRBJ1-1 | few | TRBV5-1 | TGCGCCAGCAGCACAGGACAGGGGAACACTGAAGCTTTCTTT | CASSTGQGNTEAFF
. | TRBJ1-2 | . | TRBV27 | TGTGCCAGCAGCCGAGGGCCGGGACTCAATTGGGGGCTGGGGTTGAATGGCTACACCTTC | CASSRGPGLNWGLGLNGYTF
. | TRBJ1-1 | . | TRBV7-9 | TGTGCCAGCAGCTTAGCTAAGCCTGAAGCTTTCTTT | CASSLAKPEAFF
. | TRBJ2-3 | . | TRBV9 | TGTGCCAGCAGCGTAGAGGCCACAGATACGCAGTATTTT | CASSVEATDTQYF
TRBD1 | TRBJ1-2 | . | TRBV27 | TGTGCCAGCAGCTCCTGGGGAGGGGGACAGGGATCGTCCTATGGCTACACCTTC | CASSSWGGGQGSSYGYTF
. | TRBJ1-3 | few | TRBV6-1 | TGTGCCAGCACAAAGGGGACGGGGGGTGGAAACACCATATATTTT | CASTKGTGGGNTIYF
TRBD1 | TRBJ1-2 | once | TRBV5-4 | TGTGCCAGCAGTCGGACAGGGTTCGGTGGCTACACCTTC | CASSRTGFGGYTF
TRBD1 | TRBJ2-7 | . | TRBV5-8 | TGTGCCAGCAGCTACGACAGGGCCTCCTACGAGCAGTACTTC | CASSYDRASYEQYF
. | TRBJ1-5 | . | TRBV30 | TGTGCCTGGGGATCGGGACTGACACGGGCCCAGCATTTT | CAWGSGLTRAQHF
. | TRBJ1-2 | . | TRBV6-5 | TGTGCCAGCAGTTACTCACGGGCTGGCTATGGCTACACCTTC | CASSYSRAGYGYTF
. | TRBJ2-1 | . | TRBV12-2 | TGTGCAAGTCGCTCCGTGCCGAATGAGCAGTTCTTC | CASRSVPNEQFF
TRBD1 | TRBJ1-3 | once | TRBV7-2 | TGTGCCAGCACCCAGGACAGGGGCGGAAACACCATATATTTT | CASTQDRGGNTIYF
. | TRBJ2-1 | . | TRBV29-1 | TGCAGCGTTGAATATGAGCAGTTCTTC | CSVEYEQFF
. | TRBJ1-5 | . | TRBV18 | TGTGCCAGCTCACCACCCAATAGCAATCAGCCCCAGCATTTT | CASSPPNSNQPQHF
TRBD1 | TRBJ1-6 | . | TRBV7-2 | TGTGCCAGCAGCTCACAGGGGGTAGGGAATTCACCCCTCCACTTT | CASSSQGVGNSPLHF
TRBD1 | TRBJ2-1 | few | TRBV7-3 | TGTGCCAGCAGCTTAACGCAAACAGGGGGCTACAATGAGCAGTTCTTC | CASSLTQTGGYNEQFF
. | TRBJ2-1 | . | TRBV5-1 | TGCGCCAGCAGCTTGGACAGCCTTACCTACAATGAGCAGTTCTTC | CASSLDSLTYNEQFF
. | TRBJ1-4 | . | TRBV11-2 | TGTGCCAGCAGCTTAAGCCACGGGATACTGTTTTTT | CASSLSHGILFF
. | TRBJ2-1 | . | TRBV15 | TGTGCCACCAGCAGAGATCGGCTAGAAGGGCAGTTCTTC | CATSRDRLEGQFF
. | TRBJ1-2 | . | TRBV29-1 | TGCAGCGTTGGCCATCTTAGCTATGGCTACACCTTC | CSVGHLSYGYTF